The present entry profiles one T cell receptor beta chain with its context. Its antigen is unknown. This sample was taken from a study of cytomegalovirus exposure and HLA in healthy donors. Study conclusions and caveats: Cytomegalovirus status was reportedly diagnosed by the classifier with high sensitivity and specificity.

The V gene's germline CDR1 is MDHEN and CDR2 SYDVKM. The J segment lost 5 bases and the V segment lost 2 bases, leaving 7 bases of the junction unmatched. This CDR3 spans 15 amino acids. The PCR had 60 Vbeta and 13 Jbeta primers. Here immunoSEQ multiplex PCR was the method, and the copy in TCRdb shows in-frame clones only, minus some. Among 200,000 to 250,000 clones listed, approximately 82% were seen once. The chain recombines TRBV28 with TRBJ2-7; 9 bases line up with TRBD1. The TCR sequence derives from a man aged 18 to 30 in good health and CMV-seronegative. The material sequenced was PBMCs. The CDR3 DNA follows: TGTGCCAGCAGTTTACCCGGGACAGGGCCCCACGAGCAGTACTTC. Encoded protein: CASSLPGTGPHEQYF. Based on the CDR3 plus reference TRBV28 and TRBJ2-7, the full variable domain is DVKVTQSSRYLVKRTGEKVFLECVQDMDHENMFWYRQDPGLGLRLIYFSYDVKMKEKGDIPEGYSVSREKKERFSLILESASTNQTSMYLCASSLPGTGPHEQYFGPGTRLTVT.